Shown below are 8 T cell receptor beta chains from a single sample sequenced in a study of OX40 agonist ivuxolimab in advanced cancers. Sequenced by immunoSEQ multiplex PCR; TCRdb stores in-frame clones only, minus some. Of 60,000 or so clones in the sample, about 90% are singletons; the top ten hold 5.4%. The sequencing used CD4+ or CD8+ T cells sorted from blood, collected in a trial of the OX40 agonist ivuxolimab. The receptors come from an adult with an advanced solid tumor such as melanoma, head and neck, liver or kidney cancer.

The chain carries TRBV27 and TRBJ2-3; D perhaps matches TRBD1 (5 bases). Trimming pared 3 bases from V and 3 bases from J, leaving 13 bases between. This CDR3 is 15 amino acids long. Germline CDR1 reads MNHEY; CDR2 reads SMNVEV (reference sequence). CDR3: CASSLGRGRTDTQYF. CDR3 nucleotides: TGTGCCAGCAGTTTGGGGCGTGGTAGGACAGATACGCAGTATTTT.

This chain joins TRBV28 and TRBJ1-3, with no clear D. V was trimmed by 5 bases and J by 4 bases, leaving 9 bases between them. CDR3 length equals 13 residues. Germline V gene lookup returns CDR1 MDHEN and CDR2 SYDVKM. CDR3 sequence: CASSPDPGNTIYF. In nucleotides, the CDR3 is TGTGCCAGCAGTCCGGACCCCGGAAACACCATATATTTT. Filled out from reference TRBV28 and TRBJ1-3, the complete variable domain reads DVKVTQSSRYLVKRTGEKVFLECVQDMDHENMFWYRQDPGLGLRLIYFSYDVKMKEKGDIPEGYSVSREKKERFSLILESASTNQTSMYLCASSPDPGNTIYFGEGSWLTVV.

The chain uses TRBV7-3 and TRBJ2-3, with D maybe TRBD2 (6 bases). V shed 1 base and J shed 0 bases, with 11 bases lying between them. Germline loops: CDR1 SGHTA, CDR2 FQGTGA. The CDR3 totals 16 residues. CDR3 bases: TGTGCCAGCAGCTTAAAAGGCGGGGCAAGCACAGATACGCAGTATTTT. Translation gives CASSLKGGASTDTQYF.

The rearrangement joins TRBV28 to TRBJ1-1; TRBD1 matches at 7 bases. CDR1 MDHEN and CDR2 SYDVKM come from the germline V gene. After removal of 8 bases from V and 10 bases from J, the junction contained 7 bases not matched to a gene. The CDR3 has 11 amino acids. The CDR3 spells CASLDRVGAFF. CDR3 coding DNA: TGTGCCAGCCTTGACAGGGTTGGAGCTTTCTTT.

The rearrangement joins TRBV6-5 to TRBJ2-1; perhaps D is TRBD1 or TRBD2 (5 bases each). Germline V gene data show CDR1 as MNHEY and CDR2 as SVGAGI. This CDR3 is built from 14 residues. V lost 5 bases, J lost 7 bases, and 15 bases lay in between. The CDR3 loop reads CASSLSGRINEQFF. The CDR3 nucleotides are TGTGCCAGCAGTCTATCGGGACGAATAAATGAGCAGTTCTTC.

DNA for the CDR3: TGCGCCAGCAGATATTCGACAGGGCCTAACTATGGCTACACCTTC. This gives the protein CASRYSTGPNYGYTF. The genes are TRBV5-1 and TRBJ1-2, with 7 positions matching TRBD1. Germline V gene data show CDR1 as SGHRS and CDR2 as YFSETQ. This CDR3 contains 15 residues. J lost 0 bases, V lost 5 bases, and 7 bases had no gene match. The complete variable domain, with remaining parts taken from reference TRBV5-1 and TRBJ1-2, reads KAGVTQTPRYLIKTRGQQVTLSCSPISGHRSVSWYQQTPGQGLQFLFEYFSETQRNKGNFPGRFSGRQFSNSRSEMNVSTLELGDSALYLCASRYSTGPNYGYTFGSGTRLTVV.

The chain joins TRBV9 to TRBJ2-3; 8 bases fit TRBD2. CDR1 is SGDLS, CDR2 YYNGEE, per germline. The CDR3 runs to 16 residues. The V gene end was trimmed by 0 bases and the J gene end by 0 bases; junction bases not matched to a gene: 3. The CDR3, as DNA: TGTGCCAGCAGCGTAGAACTAGCGGTAAGCACAGATACGCAGTATTTT. Translating it yields CASSVELAVSTDTQYF. The whole variable domain, remainder taken from reference TRBV9 and TRBJ2-3, is DSGVTQTPKHLITATGQRVTLRCSPRSGDLSVYWYQQSLDQGLQFLIQYYNGEERAKGNILERFSAQQFPDLHSELNLSSLELGDSALYFCASSVELAVSTDTQYFGPGTRLTVL.

The chain recombines TRBV5-1 with TRBJ2-5; D is ambiguous. The CDR3 contains 12 residues. V lost 2 bases and J 2 bases, leaving 4 bases between the germline ends. Germline V gene lookup returns CDR1 SGHRS and CDR2 YFSETQ. CDR3 amino acids: CASSLEQETQYF. The CDR3 DNA sequence: TGCGCCAGCAGCTTAGAACAAGAGACCCAGTACTTC.